This T cell receptor (beta chain) was identified in a study of T cell responses to AZD1222 COVID-19 vaccine. With respect to this clone: Its antigen is not identified.

TCRdb keeps only in-frame clones here, not all; method: immunoSEQ multiplex PCR. The sample holds around 100,000 clones; around 82% are singletons and the top ten take about 9.7%. CDR1 and CDR2 from the germline V gene are SGHTA and FQGNSA. Trimming pared 5 bases from V and 7 bases from J, leaving 15 bases between. CDR3 length equals 15 residues. Study-level results: Vaccine-associated CD4 TCRs ranged over spike, dominating at 160-218 and 743-854.

The V call is TRBV7-2, the J call TRBJ1-6; D call uncertain. The TCR originated in an adult in good health. The sequencing used peripheral blood, collected on day 0 of AZD1222 vaccination. In nucleotides, the CDR3 is TGTGCCAGCAGCCCCAGGCCCGTGTCAAATTCACCCCTCCACTTT. Translation gives CASSPRPVSNSPLHF.